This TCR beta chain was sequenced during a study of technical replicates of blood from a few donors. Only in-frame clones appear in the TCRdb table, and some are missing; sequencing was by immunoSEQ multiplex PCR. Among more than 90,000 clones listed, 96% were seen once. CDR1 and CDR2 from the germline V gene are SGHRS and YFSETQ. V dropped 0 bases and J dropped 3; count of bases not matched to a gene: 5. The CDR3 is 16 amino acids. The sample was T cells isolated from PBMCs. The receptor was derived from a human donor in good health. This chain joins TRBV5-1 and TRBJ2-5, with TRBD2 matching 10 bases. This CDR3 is CASSLGAGGREETQYF. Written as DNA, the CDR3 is TGCGCCAGCAGCTTGGGAGCGGGAGGGAGAGAAGAGACCCAGTACTTC.